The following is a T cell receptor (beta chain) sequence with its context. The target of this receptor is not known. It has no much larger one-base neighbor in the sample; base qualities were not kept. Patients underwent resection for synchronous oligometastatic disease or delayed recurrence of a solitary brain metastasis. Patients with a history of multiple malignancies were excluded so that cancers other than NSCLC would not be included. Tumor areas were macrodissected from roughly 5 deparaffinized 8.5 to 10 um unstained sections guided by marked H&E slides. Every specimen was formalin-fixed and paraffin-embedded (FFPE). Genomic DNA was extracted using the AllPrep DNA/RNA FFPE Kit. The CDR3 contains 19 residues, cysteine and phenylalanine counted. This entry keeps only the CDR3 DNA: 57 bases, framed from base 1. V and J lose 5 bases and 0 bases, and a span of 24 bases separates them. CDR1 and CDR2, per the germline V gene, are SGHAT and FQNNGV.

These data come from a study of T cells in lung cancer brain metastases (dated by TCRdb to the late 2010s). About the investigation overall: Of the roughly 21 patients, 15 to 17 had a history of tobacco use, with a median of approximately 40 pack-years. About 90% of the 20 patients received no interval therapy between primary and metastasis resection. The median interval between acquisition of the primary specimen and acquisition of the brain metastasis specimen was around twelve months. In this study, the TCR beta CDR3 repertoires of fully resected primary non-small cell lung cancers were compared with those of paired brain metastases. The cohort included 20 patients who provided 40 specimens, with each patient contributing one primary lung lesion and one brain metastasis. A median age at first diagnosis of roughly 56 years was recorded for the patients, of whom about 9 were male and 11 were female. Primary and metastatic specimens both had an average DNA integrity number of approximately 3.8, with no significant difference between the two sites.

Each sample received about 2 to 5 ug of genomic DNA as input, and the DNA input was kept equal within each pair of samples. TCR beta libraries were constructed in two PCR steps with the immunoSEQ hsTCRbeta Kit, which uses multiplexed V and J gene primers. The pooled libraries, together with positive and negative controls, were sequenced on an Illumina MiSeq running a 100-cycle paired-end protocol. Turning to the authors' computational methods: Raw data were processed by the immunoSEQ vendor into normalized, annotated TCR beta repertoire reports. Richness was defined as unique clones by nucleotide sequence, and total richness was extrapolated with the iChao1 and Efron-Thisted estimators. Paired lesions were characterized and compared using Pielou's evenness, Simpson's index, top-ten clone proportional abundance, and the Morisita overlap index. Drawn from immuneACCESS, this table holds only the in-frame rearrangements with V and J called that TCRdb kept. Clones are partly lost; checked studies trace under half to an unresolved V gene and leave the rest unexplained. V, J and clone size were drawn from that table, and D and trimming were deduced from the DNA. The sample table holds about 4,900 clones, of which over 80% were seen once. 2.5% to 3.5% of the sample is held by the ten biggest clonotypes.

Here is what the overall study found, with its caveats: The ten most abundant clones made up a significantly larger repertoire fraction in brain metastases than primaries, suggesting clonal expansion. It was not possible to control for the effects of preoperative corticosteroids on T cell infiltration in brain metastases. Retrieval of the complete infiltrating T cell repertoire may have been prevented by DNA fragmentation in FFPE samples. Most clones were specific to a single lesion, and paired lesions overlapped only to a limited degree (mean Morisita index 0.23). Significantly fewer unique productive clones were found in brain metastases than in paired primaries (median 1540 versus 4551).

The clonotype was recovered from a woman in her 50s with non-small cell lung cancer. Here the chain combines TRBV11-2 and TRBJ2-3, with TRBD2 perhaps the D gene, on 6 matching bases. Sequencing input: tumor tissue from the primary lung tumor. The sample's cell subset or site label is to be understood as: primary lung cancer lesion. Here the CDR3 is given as CASSGLTRNLAFSTDTQYF. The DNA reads TGTGCCAGCAGCGGACTGACTAGAAATCTCGCGTTTAGCACAGATACGCAGTATTTT.